This record covers a single TCR beta chain. This sample was taken from a study of blood T cell repertoires in COVID-19. Across the whole study: Specimens from acute and convalescent COVID-19 originated in the United States, Italy and Spain. Nucleic acid was either cDNA or gDNA, and it came from T cells, B-cell-depleted T cells, or PBMCs.

Trimming cost V 6 bases and J 8 bases; bases outside gene matches: 7. The CDR3 loop spans 13 amino acids. Authors' methods: From reference gene primer amplification, estimates of nucleated cell counts were derived. Generated by immunoSEQ multiplex PCR, the TCRdb table keeps only in-frame clones and is missing some. D and trimming were read from the DNA, whereas the V and J calls and clone size are those reported in that table. The sample consists of about 130,000 clones, approximately 88% of them appearing once. Sequencing was carried out using peripheral blood. The TCR sequence derives from a woman aged 30 to 39 who had recovered from COVID-19. The rearrangement links TRBV12-3 or TRBV12-4 to TRBJ1-5; 7 bases match TRBD1. CDR3 DNA sequence: TGTGCCAGCAGCCCACAGGGGCAGGAGCCCCAGCATTTT. This gives the protein CASSPQGQEPQHF.